This T cell receptor (beta chain) was sequenced during a study of T cell repertoires in cytomegalovirus infection. The V gene's germline CDR1 is SGHTA and CDR2 FQGNSA. The ends were cut back, 4 bases at V and 4 bases at J, with 13 bases in the middle. The CDR3 is made up of 14 amino acids. Ten or more counts support this clonotype. One entry per CDR3 protein results from TCRdb running MiXCR on the reads. The sample holds some 300,000 distinct CDR3 sequences; about a sixth are singletons and the top ten take about 12%. The material sequenced was PBMCs. The receptor was derived from a human donor in good health (CMV status not recorded). Some clones in this sample may be carry-over from other donors' samples. The chain is built from TRBV7-2 and TRBJ1-1; the D gene is possibly TRBD1 (6 bases). The CDR3 DNA reads as TGTGCCAGCAGCTCTCAGGGGTGGGGCACTGAAGCTTTCTTT. Its protein is CASSSQGWGTEAFF.